This note documents a single TCR beta chain sequence. The sample belongs to a study of Tregs in tolerant kidney transplant recipients. There are 15 residues in the CDR3. Per the germline V gene, CDR1 is SGHRS and CDR2 is YFSETQ. Trimming at V came to 0 bases and at J to 5 bases, leaving 7 bases not matched to a gene. Produced via immunoSEQ multiplex PCR; TCRdb's table is partial and in-frame only. The profile covers roughly 250,000 clones, with about 80% appearing a single time and around 0.64% taken by the ten largest. The gene calls are TRBV5-1 and TRBJ2-5, with 7 nucleotides matching TRBD2. The clonotype originates from a human donor in good health. Sequenced sample: CD4+ T cells from blood. CDR3 in DNA: TGCGCCAGCAGCTTGGCCGGGGGGAAGGGGGAGACCCAGTACTTC. It yields the protein CASSLAGGKGETQYF.